This T cell receptor (beta chain) was recovered during a study of T cells after yellow fever vaccination. Points on this clonotype: Its matching antigen is unknown.

Overall study findings and caveats: Peak timing came faster in the weaker secondary response, day 5 versus 15. Most primary-vaccination clones recurred post-booster (around 95% CD4, around 86% CD8). Contamination by abundant bulk-population clonotypes could be present in FACS-sorted repertoires.

The junction had 14 bases not matched to a gene; V was cut back by 8 bases and J by 0 bases. The length of the CDR3 is 18 residues. Germline values: CDR1 GTSNPN, CDR2 SVGIG (reference sequence). In TCRdb, the 5' RACE reads were re-called with MiXCR into one record per CDR3 protein. This sample yields just under 600,000 distinct CDR3 sequences, of which about 13% are seen a single time; more than 13% belongs to the top ten. The chain carries TRBV30 and TRBJ2-6, with TRBD1 matching over 9 bases. The origin of this receptor is a man aged 25-40 years who received the YFV17D yellow fever vaccine. This specimen consisted of PBMCs, obtained on the day of the yellow fever booster vaccination. CDR3 coding DNA: TGTGCCGGAATTGAGGGGGGACAGGGAACCTCTGGGGCCAACGTCCTGACTTTC. This codes for CAGIEGGQGTSGANVLTF.